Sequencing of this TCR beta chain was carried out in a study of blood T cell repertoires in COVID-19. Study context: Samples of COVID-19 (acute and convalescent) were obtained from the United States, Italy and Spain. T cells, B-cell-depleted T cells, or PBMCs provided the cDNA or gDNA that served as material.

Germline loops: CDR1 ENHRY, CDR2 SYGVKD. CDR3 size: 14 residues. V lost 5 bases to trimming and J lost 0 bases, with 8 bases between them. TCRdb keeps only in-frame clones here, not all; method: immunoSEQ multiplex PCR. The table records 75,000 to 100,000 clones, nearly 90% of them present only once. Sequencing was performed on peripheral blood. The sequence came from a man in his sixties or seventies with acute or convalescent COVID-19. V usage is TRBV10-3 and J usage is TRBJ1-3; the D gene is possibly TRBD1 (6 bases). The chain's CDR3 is CAISRDNSGNTIYF. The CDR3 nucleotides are TGTGCCATCAGTCGGGACAACTCTGGAAACACCATATATTTT.